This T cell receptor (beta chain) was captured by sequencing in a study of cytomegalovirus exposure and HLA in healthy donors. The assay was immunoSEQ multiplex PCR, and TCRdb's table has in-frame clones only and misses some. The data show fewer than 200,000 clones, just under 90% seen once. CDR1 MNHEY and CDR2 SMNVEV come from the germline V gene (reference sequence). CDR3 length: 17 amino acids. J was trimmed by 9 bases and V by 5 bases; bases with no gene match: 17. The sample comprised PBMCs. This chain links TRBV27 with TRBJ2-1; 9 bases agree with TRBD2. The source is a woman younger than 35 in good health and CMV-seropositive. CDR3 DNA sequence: TGTGCCAGCAGTATCCCCCGCGGTAGCGGGAGATTCGGTGAGCAGTTCTTC. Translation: CASSIPRGSGRFGEQFF.